Below are 15 T cell receptor beta chains sequenced from a single sample in a study of blood T cells in healthy people across ages (dated by TCRdb to between 2014 and 2016). Preparation of the library involved 5' RACE. The instrument was an Illumina HiSeq 2500. A second PCR of roughly 7 to 11 cycles was performed with a sample-barcoded 5' primer and a J-beta primer mix. TCRdb reworked the public reads: Q25 trimming with fastp, MiXCR clone assembly, productive beta chains retained. Every distinct CDR3 protein forms one entry, paired with its most common genes and DNA. Counted in this sample were 700,000 or so distinct CDR3 sequences; around 38% of them appeared once. The ten top clones hold around 32% of the sample. The source material was blood. These receptors all come from a man aged 80 or over in good health.

This chain connects TRBV5-1 to TRBJ2-3; D may match TRBD1 or TRBD2 (5 bases each). Deletions cut 3 bases from V and 1 base from J, with 12 bases between. The CDR3 loop spans 15 amino acids. Germline V gene sequence: CDR1 SGHRS, CDR2 YFSETQ. Here the CDR3 reads CASSSAPGRTDTQYF. The CDR3 nucleotides read TGCGCCAGCAGCTCCGCACCGGGGCGCACAGATACGCAGTATTTT.

This clonotype was seen ten or more times. V usage is TRBV2 and J usage is TRBJ2-3; 7 nucleotides align to TRBD2. Germline loops: CDR1 SNHLY, CDR2 FYNNEI. After removal of 10 bases from V and 6 bases from J, the junction contained 16 bases not matched to a gene. This CDR3 spans 15 amino acids. CDR3 amino acids: CATLQRERGGDTQYF. CDR3 in DNA: TGTGCCACCCTCCAACGGGAGCGGGGCGGCGATACGCAGTATTTT. The full variable domain, its missing parts supplied by reference TRBV2 and TRBJ2-3, is EPEVTQTPSHQVTQMGQEVILRCVPISNHLYFYWYRQILGQKVEFLVSFYNNEISEKSEIFDDQFSVERPDGSNFTLKIRSTKLEDSAMYFCATLQRERGGDTQYFGPGTRLTVL.

V gene TRBV12-3 or TRBV12-4 combines with J gene TRBJ2-5, with 13 bases that match TRBD2. V lost 6 bases, J lost 11 bases, and 12 bases stayed unmatched. The CDR3 has 15 amino acids. The CDR3 reads CASSRTSGSGNEQYF. DNA for the CDR3: TGTGCCAGCAGCCGGACTAGCGGGAGCGGCAATGAGCAGTACTTC.

The chain employs TRBV10-2 and TRBJ2-7, with 7 bases lining up with TRBD1. Germline V lookup: CDR1 WSHSY, CDR2 SAAADI. The CDR3 has 17 residues. The V segment lost 2 bases and the J segment 6 bases; nucleotides outside the gene matches: 16. CDR3 amino acids: CASSEGITGTAWSEQYF. CDR3 sequence (DNA): TGCGCCAGCAGTGAGGGAATTACCGGGACAGCATGGAGCGAGCAGTACTTC.

This clonotype was picked up a small number of times. The J gene is TRBJ2-7, the V gene TRBV3-1; 7 nucleotides match TRBD2. J was trimmed by 7 bases and V by 3 bases; bases with no gene match: 12. The CDR3 is made up of 15 amino acids. Germline CDR1 LGHDT, CDR2 YNNKEL (reference sequence). This CDR3 is CASSQGWGGYNEQYF. DNA for the CDR3: TGTGCCAGCAGCCAGGGGTGGGGGGGGTACAATGAGCAGTACTTC.

The CDR3 spells CSVEIGGGGSNQPQHF. The DNA of the CDR3 is TGCAGCGTTGAAATTGGGGGGGGAGGTAGCAATCAGCCCCAGCATTTT. The chain employs TRBV29-1 and TRBJ1-5, with a weak D call TRBD1 (5 bases). The CDR3 has 16 residues. Germline V lookup: CDR1 SQVTM, CDR2 ANQGSEA. Trimming stripped 2 bases from V and 0 bases from J, with 14 bases between.

The rearrangement uses TRBV7-2 and TRBJ2-1; 8 nucleotides line up with TRBD1. With the DNA end fitting TRBJ2-7 better, the J assignment may be wrong. CDR1 SGHTA and CDR2 FQGNSA come from the germline V gene. This CDR3 spans 16 amino acids. CDR3 nucleotides: TGTGCCAGCAGCTTAGGGACAGGGAGCTTCTACAATGAGCAGTACTTC. This sequence encodes CASSLGTGSFYNEQYF.

This sequence joins TRBV5-6 and TRBJ2-6; D unresolved. With 5 bases removed from V and 0 bases from J, the gap between germline ends came to 9 bases. Germline V gene sequence: CDR1 SGHDT, CDR2 YYEEEE. The CDR3 covers 15 residues. The CDR3 bases are TGTGCCAGCAGTTTACGGCGCTCTGGGGCCAACGTCCTGACTTTC. Its translation: CASSLRRSGANVLTF.

This clonotype was found a few times. This chain links TRBV7-9 with TRBJ2-1; weak D call: TRBD1 (6 bases). V lost 5 bases and J 10 bases, leaving 12 bases between the germline ends. The CDR3 is made up of 12 amino acids. The germline CDR1 and CDR2 sequences are SEHNR and FQNEAQ (reference sequence). CDR3 loop: CASSLVTGEQFF. CDR3 DNA: TGTGCCAGCAGCCTGGTGACAGGCGAGCAGTTCTTC.

The chain combines TRBV20-1 with TRBJ2-7; D is perhaps TRBD1 (5 bases). The CDR3 is 13 residues long. Germline V gene lookup returns CDR1 DFQATT and CDR2 SNEGSKA (reference sequence). Trimming removed 1 base at V and 3 bases at J, with 10 bases between. The CDR3 is CSARVLDSYEQYF. CDR3 sequence (DNA): TGCAGTGCTAGAGTCTTAGACAGCTACGAGCAGTACTTC.

A single count supports this clonotype. This chain joins TRBV7-2 and TRBJ2-1; D gene unclear. Germline-derived CDR1 and CDR2 are SGHTA and FQGNSA. This CDR3 is built from 15 residues. Trimming cost V 5 bases and J 4 bases, with 15 bases left between them. The DNA for the CDR3 is TGTGCCAGCAGCCCGGCTCCTAACAGTTACAATGAGCAGTTCTTC. Amino acid sequence: CASSPAPNSYNEQFF.

V is TRBV6-5 and J is TRBJ1-5, with D possibly being TRBD1 (6 bases). The CDR3 has 14 residues. The germline gives CDR1 MNHEY, CDR2 SVGAGI. V lost 7 bases, J lost 3 bases, and 13 bases lay in between. CDR3 sequence: CASTTDRFNQPQHF. In nucleotides, the CDR3 is TGTGCCAGCACCACCGACAGGTTCAATCAGCCCCAGCATTTT.

This clonotype was observed many times. The chain has TRBV6-6 and TRBJ2-3; D remains unclear. The CDR3 is 12 amino acids. Germline V gene data show CDR1 as MNHNY and CDR2 as SVGAGI (reference sequence). Trimming stripped 8 bases from V and 4 bases from J, with 10 bases between. CDR3 nucleotide sequence: TGTGCCAGCGCCCCCCTCCCAGATACGCAGTATTTT. Translated: CASAPLPDTQYF.

In this sample, this clonotype turned up a few times. This chain uses TRBV18 with TRBJ2-4, with D possibly being TRBD1 (5 bases). V was clipped by 0 bases and J by 6 bases, with 15 bases between them. Germline lookup yields CDR1 KGHSH and CDR2 LQKENI. CDR3 length: 16 amino acids. The CDR3 nucleotides read TGTGCCAGCTCACCACCGGGCACTCGAAGGGGAAACATTCAGTACTTC. It encodes CASSPPGTRRGNIQYF.

This clonotype showed up many times. The chain is built from TRBV10-2 and TRBJ2-2; tentatively, D is TRBD1 (5 bases). The CDR3 runs to 12 residues. Trimming removed 8 bases from V and 5 bases from J, with 9 bases in between. CDR1 WSHSY and CDR2 SAAADI come from the germline V gene. The DNA of the CDR3 is TGCGCCAGCCGACAGACAACCGGGGAGCTGTTTTTT. This gives the protein CASRQTTGELFF.